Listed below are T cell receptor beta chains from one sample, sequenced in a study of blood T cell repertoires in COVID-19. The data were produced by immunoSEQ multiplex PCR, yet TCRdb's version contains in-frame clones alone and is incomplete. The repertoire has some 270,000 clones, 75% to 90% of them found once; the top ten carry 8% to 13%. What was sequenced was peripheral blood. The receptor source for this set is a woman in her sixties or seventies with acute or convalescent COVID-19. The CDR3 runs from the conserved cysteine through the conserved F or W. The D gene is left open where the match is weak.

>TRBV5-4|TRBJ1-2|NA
TGTGCCAGCAGCTTGGAGGCAGGGGATAACTATGGCTACACCTTC
CASSLEAGDNYGYTF
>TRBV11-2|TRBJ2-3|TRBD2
TGTGCCAGCAGCTCCCCTAGCGGGGGGAACACAGATACGCAGTATTTT
CASSSPSGGNTDTQYF
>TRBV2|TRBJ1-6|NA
TGTGCCAGCAGTGATCCCCCAGTCTCACCCCTCCACTTT
CASSDPPVSPLHF
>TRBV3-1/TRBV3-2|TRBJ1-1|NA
TGTGCCAGCAGCCAAGATGGGGCCGCTGAAGCTTTCTTT
CASSQDGAAEAFF
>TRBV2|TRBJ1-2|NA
TGTGCCAGCAGGGCGGAGCGCAGCTATGGCTACACCTTC
CASRAERSYGYTF
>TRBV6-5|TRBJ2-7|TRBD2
TGTGCCAGCAGTTACTCGAGCGGGAGGGGAGCCTACGAGCAGTACTTC
CASSYSSGRGAYEQYF
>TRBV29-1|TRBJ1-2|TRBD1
TGCAGCGTTGGGACAGGGGAGTATGGCTACACCTTC
CSVGTGEYGYTF
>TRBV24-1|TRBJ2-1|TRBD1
TGTGCCACCAGTCAGGGGGCCCCTTACAATGAGCAGTTCTTC
CATSQGAPYNEQFF
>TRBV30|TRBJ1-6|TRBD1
TGTGCCTGGACCTCGGGGGGACAGGGCCTATCCCCCCTCCACTTT
CAWTSGGQGLSPLHF
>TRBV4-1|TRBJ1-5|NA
TGCGCCAGCAGCCAAGGTGGGGGGGCTGGTCAGCCCCAGCATTTT
CASSQGGGAGQPQHF
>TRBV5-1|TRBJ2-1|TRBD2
TGCGCCAGCAGCTTGGCTAGCGGGGGCGGAAATGAGCAGTTCTTC
CASSLASGGGNEQFF
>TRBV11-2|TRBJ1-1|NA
TGTGCCAGCAGCGCTGAGGCGATGAGGAACACTGAAGCTTTCTTT
CASSAEAMRNTEAFF
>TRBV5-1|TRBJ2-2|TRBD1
TGCGCCAGCCTAGGGACAGCGAACACCGGGGAGCTGTTTTTT
CASLGTANTGELFF
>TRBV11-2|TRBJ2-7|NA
TGTGCCAGCGGAACAGGGTTGCCCTACGAGCAGTACTTC
CASGTGLPYEQYF
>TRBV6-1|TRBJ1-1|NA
TGTGCCAGCAGTGAATTTGGGAGGGCGGCGAACACTGAAGCTTTCTTT
CASSEFGRAANTEAFF
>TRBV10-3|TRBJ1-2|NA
TGTGCCATCACCGAGGGTCATGGCTACACCTTC
CAITEGHGYTF
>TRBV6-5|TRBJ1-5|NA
TGTGCCAGCAGTCCCCAGGTGGTGGGGCGGCCCCAGCATTTT
CASSPQVVGRPQHF
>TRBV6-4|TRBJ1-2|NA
TGTGCCAGCAGTGACTCAAATGGTTTTGCGCCCTACACCTTC
CASSDSNGFAPYTF
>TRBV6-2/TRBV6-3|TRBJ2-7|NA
TGTGCCAGCAGTTATGGCCTCTCCGAGCAGTACTTC
CASSYGLSEQYF